The 14 T cell receptor beta chains below come from one sample, sequenced in a study of T cells in Graves' hyperthyroidism and ophthalmopathy. The CDR3 regions of TCR beta were amplified from RNA transcripts. In the first-round RT-PCR of the TCR CDR3, the HTBI primer set was used. TCRdb used MiXCR to reprocess the multiplex PCR reads, holding one entry per CDR3 protein. Of hundreds of thousands of distinct CDR3 sequences listed, roughly a sixth are singletons. Input material: blood. The receptors here all came from a woman aged 40 to 55 with Graves' ophthalmopathy.

Of note for this clonotype: A much larger clone is a single base away; this may be a read error. V gene TRBV27 combines with J gene TRBJ2-7, with 7 bases that match TRBD2. CDR3 length: 16 amino acids. Germline CDR1 MNHEY, CDR2 SMNVEV (reference sequence). CDR3 DNA sequence: TGTGCCAGCGGTTTCAGTTCGGCTAGCGGTCCCTACGAGCAGTACTTC. Protein sequence: CASGFSSASGPYEQYF.

The rearrangement joins TRBV4-1 to TRBJ2-2; D gene ambiguous. This CDR3 has 14 amino acids. V gave up 1 base and J gave up 3 bases, with 6 bases separating them. The V gene's germline CDR1 is MGHRA and CDR2 YSYEKL. The CDR3 spells CASSQGSDTGELFF. CDR3 in DNA: TGCGCCAGCAGCCAAGGGTCGGACACCGGGGAGCTGTTTTTT.

V and J are TRBV7-3 and TRBJ2-2; D is possibly TRBD1 (6 bases). This CDR3 has 15 amino acids. V lost 5 bases to trimming and J lost 2 bases, with 12 bases between them. The germline gives CDR1 SGHTA, CDR2 FQGTGA. The chain's CDR3 is CASSPTGFNTGELFF. The CDR3 DNA sequence: TGTGCCAGCAGCCCAACAGGGTTTAACACCGGGGAGCTGTTTTTT.

In this sample, this clonotype turned up many times. This sequence joins TRBV3-1 and TRBJ1-1, with 9 bases fitting TRBD1. V was clipped by 1 base and J by 7 bases; unmatched bases: 7. The CDR3 length is 15 residues. In germline, CDR1 is LGHDT, CDR2 YNNKEL (reference sequence). The CDR3, as DNA: TGTGCCAGCAGCCAAGCGGGGACAGGGAACCGTGAAGCTTTCTTT. Amino acids: CASSQAGTGNREAFF.

This clonotype was found a few times. The rearrangement uses TRBV9 and TRBJ2-1; 7 positions agree with TRBD2. This CDR3 contains 14 residues. Germline V gene data show CDR1 as SGDLS and CDR2 as YYNGEE. Unmatched junction bases numbered 13, after V lost 10 bases and J lost 6 bases. CDR3 sequence reads: CASSGLAEINEQFF. The CDR3 nucleotides read TGTGCCTCGTCGGGTCTAGCGGAAATCAATGAGCAGTTCTTC.

This clonotype was detected many times. The rearrangement uses TRBV20-1 and TRBJ1-3; a weak D match, TRBD1 (5 bases). Germline CDR1 is DFQATT and CDR2 is SNEGSKA (reference sequence). V was cut by 4 bases and J by 2 bases, with 12 bases left in between. This CDR3 is built from 14 residues. The CDR3, as DNA: TGCAGTGCTATGGGGGATCAGGCTGGAAACACCATATATTTT. Translation gives CSAMGDQAGNTIYF.

This clonotype was detected many times. This chain links TRBV28 with TRBJ2-7; possibly TRBD1 for D (5 bases). Germline V gene lookup returns CDR1 MDHEN and CDR2 SYDVKM. Trimming took 3 bases from V and 3 from J, leaving 9 bases between them. The CDR3 sequence is 13 residues long. The CDR3 sequence: CASSFEGVYEQYF. As DNA, the CDR3 is TGTGCCAGCAGTTTCGAAGGGGTCTACGAGCAGTACTTC.

V gene TRBV20-1 combines with J gene TRBJ2-2, with D tentatively TRBD1 or TRBD2 (5 bases each). Trimming left V 6 bases short and J 6 bases short, with 8 bases between. The CDR3 consists of 11 residues. Germline CDR1 DFQATT, CDR2 SNEGSKA (reference sequence). This CDR3 reads CSASGPGELFF. As DNA, the CDR3 is TGCAGTGCCTCGGGGCCCGGGGAGCTGTTTTTT.

In the case of this clonotype: A read error may be the cause here, since a much bigger clone is one base away. This CDR3 reads CAGTTMTVLEKAFF. DNA of the CDR3: TGTGCCGGCACCACCATGACAGTGTTGGAGAAAGCTTTCTTT. This chain joins TRBV2 and TRBJ1-1; D possibly corresponds to TRBD1 (5 bases). Germline V gene lookup returns CDR1 SNHLY and CDR2 FYNNEI. The CDR3 spans 14 residues. With 11 bases removed from V and 9 bases from J, the gap between germline ends came to 25 bases.

This clonotype has at least ten counts. The junction does not match germline at one end; this may be a read error. This chain joins TRBV20-1 and TRBJ2-5; 10 bases are shared with TRBD2. CDR1 is DFQATT and CDR2 is SNEGSKA in the germline V gene (reference sequence). This CDR3 comprises 14 residues. The CDR3 region is CSARAGGSFETQYF. For the CDR3, the DNA is TGCAGTGCCAGAGCGGGAGGGAGTTTTGAGACCCAGTACTTC.

This clonotype came up many times. This CDR3 is CASSYFGDRAHYEQYF. CDR3 sequence (DNA): TGTGCCAGCAGTTACTTTGGGGACAGGGCTCACTACGAGCAGTACTTC. The chain carries TRBV6-6 and TRBJ2-7, with 9 bases matching TRBD1. This CDR3 has 16 amino acids. Trimming took 1 base from V and 3 from J; bases not matched to a gene: 7. The germline V gene encodes CDR1 MNHNY and CDR2 SVGAGI (reference sequence).

This clonotype was seen repeatedly, ten times or more. This chain links TRBV10-3 with TRBJ2-1; the D gene is possibly TRBD2 (6 bases). Germline CDR1 and CDR2: ENHRY and SYGVKD. The V and J ends lost 2 bases and 7 bases respectively, with 21 bases between them. This CDR3 is 17 amino acids long. CDR3 sequence: CAISEKVLSGVGNEQFF. The DNA of the CDR3 is TGTGCCATCAGTGAGAAGGTGTTGTCGGGGGTTGGAAATGAGCAGTTCTTC.

This clonotype was found many times. The V gene is TRBV2, the J gene TRBJ2-7, with D unclear. The germline gives CDR1 SNHLY, CDR2 FYNNEI. The V end lost 1 base, the J end lost 0 bases, and 10 bases lay between the germline ends. The CDR3 consists of 15 residues. Written as DNA, the CDR3 is TGTGCCAGCAGTGAAGGTTTTACAGACTCCTACGAGCAGTACTTC. Amino acid sequence: CASSEGFTDSYEQYF.

The table lists this clonotype with many counts. The chain links TRBV28 to TRBJ2-7, with TRBD2 matching 9 bases. Germline V lookup: CDR1 MDHEN, CDR2 SYDVKM. CDR3 length: 15 amino acids. The ends lost 6 bases at V and 3 bases at J; junction bases unmatched: 9. CDR3 bases: TGTGCCAGCAGGGTCGGACTAGCGCAATTCTACGAGCAGTACTTC. This translates into CASRVGLAQFYEQYF. The full variable domain, completed using reference TRBV28 and TRBJ2-7, is DVKVTQSSRYLVKRTGEKVFLECVQDMDHENMFWYRQDPGLGLRLIYFSYDVKMKEKGDIPEGYSVSREKKERFSLILESASTNQTSMYLCASRVGLAQFYEQYFGPGTRLTVT.